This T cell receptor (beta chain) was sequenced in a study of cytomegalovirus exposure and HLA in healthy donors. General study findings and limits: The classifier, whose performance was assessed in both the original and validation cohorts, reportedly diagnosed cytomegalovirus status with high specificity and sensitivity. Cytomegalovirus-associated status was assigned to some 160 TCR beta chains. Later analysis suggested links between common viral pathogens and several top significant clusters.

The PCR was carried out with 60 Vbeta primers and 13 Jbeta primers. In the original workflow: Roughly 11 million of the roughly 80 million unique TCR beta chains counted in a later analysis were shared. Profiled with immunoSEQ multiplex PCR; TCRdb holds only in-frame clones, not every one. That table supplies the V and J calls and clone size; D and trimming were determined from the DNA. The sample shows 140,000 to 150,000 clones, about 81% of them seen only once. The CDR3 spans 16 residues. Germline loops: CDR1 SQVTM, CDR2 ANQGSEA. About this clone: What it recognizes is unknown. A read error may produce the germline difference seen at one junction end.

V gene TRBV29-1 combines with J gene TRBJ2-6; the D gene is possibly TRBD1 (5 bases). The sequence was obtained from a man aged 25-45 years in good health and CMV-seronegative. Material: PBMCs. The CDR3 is CSAQSDTDSGANGLTF. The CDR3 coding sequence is TGCAGCGCCCAATCTGACACAGACTCTGGGGCCAACGGCCTGACTTTC.